Shown below are 15 T cell receptor beta chains from a single sample sequenced in a study of blood T cells in healthy people across ages. PCR was performed a second time for about 7 to 12 cycles using a sample-barcoded 5' primer and a J-beta primer mix. TCRdb fed the 5' RACE reads into MiXCR, producing one record per CDR3 protein. The repertoire holds 500,000 to 700,000 distinct CDR3 sequences, around 31% seen once, with 15% to 17% in the top ten. Input material: blood. These receptors all come from a woman of 80 years or more in good health.

On this clonotype: This may arise from a read error, as a much more abundant clone is one base away. As DNA, the CDR3 is TGTGCCAGCAGTGGGGGAGTGCGGGAGACCCAGTACTTC. It translates to CASSGGVRETQYF. The V call is TRBV6-1, the J call TRBJ2-7; D may be TRBD2 (5 bases). The J call may be faulty, since TRBJ2-5 better matches the DNA end. The CDR3 loop spans 13 amino acids. The germline gives CDR1 MNHNS, CDR2 SASEGT.

Many counts were recorded for this clonotype. The gene calls are TRBV27 and TRBJ1-6; D is possibly TRBD1 (5 bases). The V end was cut by 7 bases, the J end by 1 base, with 8 bases between. Germline V lookup: CDR1 MNHEY, CDR2 SMNVEV (reference sequence). The CDR3 loop spans 14 amino acids. CDR3 in DNA: TGTGCCAGCAACCAGGGTTCCTATAATTCACCCCTCCACTTT. This codes for CASNQGSYNSPLHF.

This clonotype showed up many times. The CDR3, as DNA: TGTGCCAGCAGCCCAGTCCGGGGGCAATCCTACGAGCAGTACTTC. As protein: CASSPVRGQSYEQYF. The gene calls are TRBV28 and TRBJ2-7, with D perhaps TRBD1 or TRBD2 (6 bases each). This CDR3 comprises 15 residues. Per the germline V gene, CDR1 is MDHEN and CDR2 is SYDVKM. Between the trimmed V and J ends, which lost 6 bases and 1 base, there was a span of 16 bases.

This clonotype was detected ten times or more. V usage is TRBV7-2 and J usage is TRBJ2-7; D not certain. Germline lookup yields CDR1 SGHTA and CDR2 FQGNSA. This CDR3 contains 13 residues. V was pared by 0 bases and J by 4 bases, with 7 bases between. The CDR3 protein is CASSLASRYEQYF. The CDR3 nucleotides read TGTGCCAGCAGCTTAGCTTCCAGATACGAGCAGTACTTC.

Ten or more counts support this clonotype. J is TRBJ2-7 and V is TRBV12-3 or TRBV12-4, with 7 bases aligning to TRBD2. Trimming took 3 bases from V and 0 from J; bases not matched to a gene: 5. The CDR3 extends over 15 amino acids. CDR3 sequence reads: CASSFQAGSSYEQYF. The CDR3 DNA reads TGTGCCAGCAGTTTCCAAGCGGGGTCCTCCTACGAGCAGTACTTC.

This clonotype was found many times. The gene calls are TRBV12-3 or TRBV12-4 and TRBJ2-1, with 12 positions matching TRBD2. The CDR3 spans 17 residues. The V gene end was trimmed by 5 bases and the J gene end by 6 bases; junction bases not matched to a gene: 11. The CDR3 bases are TGTGCCAGCAGTCTTAGCTCCACTAGCGGGGGGTCCAATGAGCAGTTCTTC. Its translation: CASSLSSTSGGSNEQFF.

This clonotype appeared a few times. A much larger clonotype is one base distant, so this may be a read error. The rearrangement joins TRBV7-2 to TRBJ2-4; the D is unclear. The better agreement between TRBJ2-7 and the DNA end casts doubt on the J call. This CDR3 is built from 13 residues. CDR1 SGHTA and CDR2 FQGNSA come from the germline V gene. The CDR3 reads CASSTGGCYEQYF. The CDR3 nucleotides read TGTGCCAGCAGTACCGGTGGCTGCTACGAGCAGTACTTC.

This clonotype appeared a few times. CDR3 residues: CASSPSAGSNGYTF. The CDR3 DNA sequence: TGTGCCAGCTCACCAAGTGCAGGGTCGAATGGCTACACCTTC. The V call is TRBV18, the J call TRBJ1-2, with TRBD1 as a possible D gene (5 bases). This CDR3 has 14 residues. Trimming stripped 2 bases from V and 6 bases from J, with 13 bases between. CDR1 is KGHSH and CDR2 is LQKENI in the germline V gene.

The chain combines TRBV12-3 or TRBV12-4 with TRBJ1-1, with TRBD1 matching over 7 bases. Trimming cost V 3 bases and J 6 bases; bases outside gene matches: 7. The CDR3 is 14 amino acids. Written as DNA, the CDR3 is TGTGCCAGCAGTTTGGTAGCAGGGGGGGCTGAAGCTTTCTTT. This gives the protein CASSLVAGGAEAFF.

At least ten counts were recorded for this clonotype. The chain has TRBV12-3 or TRBV12-4 and TRBJ1-2; possibly TRBD1 for D (5 bases). This CDR3 is 14 amino acids long. The germline V and J ends were trimmed by 4 bases and 3 bases, with 12 bases remaining between them. For the CDR3, the DNA is TGTGCCAGCAGTTCTAGGGGATTCGACTATGGCTACACCTTC. Amino acids: CASSSRGFDYGYTF.

As regards this clonotype: A much larger clone differs from this one at a single base, so this may be a read error. The chain's CDR3 is CAGSARQGARDTQYF. Written as DNA, the CDR3 is TGTGCCGGCAGCGCCAGACAGGGGGCTCGGGATACGCAGTATTTT. The chain employs TRBV7-2 and TRBJ2-3, with 10 positions matching TRBD1. Germline values: CDR1 SGHTA, CDR2 FQGNSA. This CDR3 region has 15 residues.

V usage is TRBV7-8 and J usage is TRBJ2-5; 9 nucleotides match TRBD1. This CDR3 has 17 residues. CDR1 is SGHVS, CDR2 FQNEAQ, per germline. The trim removed 0 bases at V and 3 bases at J, leaving 8 bases unmatched. The CDR3 loop reads CASSLARPWTGEETQYF. In DNA form, the CDR3 reads TGTGCCAGCAGCTTAGCCCGGCCTTGGACAGGGGAAGAGACCCAGTACTTC.

This clonotype turned up a few times. This rearrangement joins TRBV7-8 to TRBJ1-4, with D maybe TRBD1 (5 bases). The CDR3 extends over 14 amino acids. CDR1 is SGHVS and CDR2 is FQNEAQ in the germline V gene. Trimming pared 5 bases from V and 7 bases from J, leaving 14 bases between. The CDR3 is CASSPRDGLEKLFF. The CDR3 bases are TGTGCCAGCAGCCCCCGGGACGGTCTTGAAAAACTGTTTTTT.

This clonotype was detected only a few times. A much more abundant neighbour one base away suggests this may be a read error. This sequence joins TRBV15 and TRBJ2-1, with D possibly being TRBD2 (7 bases). The assigned J gene may be wrong: the sequence end matches TRBJ2-7 better. Germline V CDR1 and CDR2: LNHNV, YYDKDF (reference sequence). The length of the CDR3 is 16 residues. The CDR3 DNA sequence: TGTGCCACCAGCCGAGGGAGGGGCAGGGGATACAATGAGCAGTACTTC. This sequence encodes CATSRGRGRGYNEQYF.

This clonotype was observed at least ten times. This rearrangement joins TRBV3-1 to TRBJ2-5; no clear D gene. This CDR3 region has 13 residues. In germline, CDR1 is LGHDT, CDR2 YNNKEL (reference sequence). The germline V and J ends were trimmed by 0 bases and 8 bases, with 10 bases remaining between them. The CDR3 loop is CASSQDTGGTQYF. The CDR3 bases are TGTGCCAGCAGCCAAGACACCGGTGGCACCCAGTACTTC.